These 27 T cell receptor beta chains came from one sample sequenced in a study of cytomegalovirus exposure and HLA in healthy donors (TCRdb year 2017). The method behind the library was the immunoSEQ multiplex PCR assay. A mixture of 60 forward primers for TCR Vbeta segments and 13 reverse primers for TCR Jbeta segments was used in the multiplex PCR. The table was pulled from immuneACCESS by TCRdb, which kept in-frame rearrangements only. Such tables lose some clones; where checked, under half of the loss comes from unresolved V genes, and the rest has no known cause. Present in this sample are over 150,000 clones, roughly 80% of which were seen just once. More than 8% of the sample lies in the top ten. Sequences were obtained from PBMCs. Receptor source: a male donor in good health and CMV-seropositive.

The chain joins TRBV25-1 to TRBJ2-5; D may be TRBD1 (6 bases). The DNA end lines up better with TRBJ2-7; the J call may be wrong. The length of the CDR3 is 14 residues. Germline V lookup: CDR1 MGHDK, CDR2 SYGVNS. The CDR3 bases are TGTGCCAGCAGTGAACAGGGGTTTACAGACGAGCAGTACTTC. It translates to CASSEQGFTDEQYF.

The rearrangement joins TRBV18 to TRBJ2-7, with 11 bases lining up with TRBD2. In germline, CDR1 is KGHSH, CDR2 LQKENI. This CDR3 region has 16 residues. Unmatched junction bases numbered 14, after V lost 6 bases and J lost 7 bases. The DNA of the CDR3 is TGTGCCAGCTCTCCCCGAGTAGCGGGGGGGCCGGGGGAGCAGTACTTC. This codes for CASSPRVAGGPGEQYF.

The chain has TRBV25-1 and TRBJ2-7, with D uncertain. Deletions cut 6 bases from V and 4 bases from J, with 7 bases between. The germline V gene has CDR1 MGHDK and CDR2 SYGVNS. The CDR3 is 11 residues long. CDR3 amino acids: CASSQLYEQYF. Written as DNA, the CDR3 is TGTGCCAGCAGCCAACTATACGAGCAGTACTTC.

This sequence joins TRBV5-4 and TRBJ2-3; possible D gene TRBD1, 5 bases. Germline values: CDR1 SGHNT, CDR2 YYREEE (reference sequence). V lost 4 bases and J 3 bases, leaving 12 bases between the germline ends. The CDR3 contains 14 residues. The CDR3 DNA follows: TGTGCCAGCAGCCCCCAGGGTATTACAGATACGCAGTATTTT. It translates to CASSPQGITDTQYF.

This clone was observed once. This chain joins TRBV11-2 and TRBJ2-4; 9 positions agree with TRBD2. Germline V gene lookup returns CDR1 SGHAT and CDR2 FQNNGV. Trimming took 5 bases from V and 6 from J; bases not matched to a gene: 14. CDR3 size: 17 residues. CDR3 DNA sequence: TGTGCCAGCAGCCGAGTGAGGTTCGCGGGAGGGGGAAACATTCAGTACTTC. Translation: CASSRVRFAGGGNIQYF.

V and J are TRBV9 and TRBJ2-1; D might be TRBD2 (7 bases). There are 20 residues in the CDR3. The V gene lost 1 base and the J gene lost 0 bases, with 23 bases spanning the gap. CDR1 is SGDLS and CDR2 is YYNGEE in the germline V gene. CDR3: CASSVPGGLPSGSSYNEQFF. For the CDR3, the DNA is TGTGCCAGCAGCGTACCGGGGGGCTTGCCTAGCGGATCCTCCTACAATGAGCAGTTCTTC.

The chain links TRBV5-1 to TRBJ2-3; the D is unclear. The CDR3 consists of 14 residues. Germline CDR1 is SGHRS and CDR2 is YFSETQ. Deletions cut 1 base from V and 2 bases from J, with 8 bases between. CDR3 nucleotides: TGCGCCAGCAGCTTGCAGGTTATCACAGATACGCAGTATTTT. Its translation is CASSLQVITDTQYF.

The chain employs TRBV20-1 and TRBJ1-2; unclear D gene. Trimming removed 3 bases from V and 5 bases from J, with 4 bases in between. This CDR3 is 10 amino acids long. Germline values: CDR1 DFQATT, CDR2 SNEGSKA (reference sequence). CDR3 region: CSASPYGYTF. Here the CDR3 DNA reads TGCAGTGCTAGTCCTTATGGCTACACCTTC.

CDR3 DNA: TGTGCCAGCAGTTTATCGACAGTATACTCCTACAATGAGCAGTTCTTC. Its protein product is CASSLSTVYSYNEQFF. The J gene is TRBJ2-1, the V gene TRBV27; TRBD1 is a possible D gene (5 bases). The CDR3 length is 16 residues. The germline gives CDR1 MNHEY, CDR2 SMNVEV (reference sequence). V was shortened by 0 bases and J by 0 bases, with 9 bases between the two germline ends.

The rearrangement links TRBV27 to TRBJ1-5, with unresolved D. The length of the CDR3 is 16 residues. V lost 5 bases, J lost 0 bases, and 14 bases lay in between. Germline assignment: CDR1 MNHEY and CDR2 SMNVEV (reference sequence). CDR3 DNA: TGTGCCAGCAGTCCCAGGCCTCCTTATAGCAATCAGCCCCAGCATTTT. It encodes CASSPRPPYSNQPQHF.

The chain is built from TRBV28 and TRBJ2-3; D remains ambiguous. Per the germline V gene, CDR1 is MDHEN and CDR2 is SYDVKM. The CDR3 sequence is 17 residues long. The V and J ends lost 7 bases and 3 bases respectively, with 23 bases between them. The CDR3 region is CASTGDSPSRVTDTQYF. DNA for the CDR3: TGTGCCAGCACCGGAGATTCCCCCTCCCGGGTGACAGATACGCAGTATTTT.

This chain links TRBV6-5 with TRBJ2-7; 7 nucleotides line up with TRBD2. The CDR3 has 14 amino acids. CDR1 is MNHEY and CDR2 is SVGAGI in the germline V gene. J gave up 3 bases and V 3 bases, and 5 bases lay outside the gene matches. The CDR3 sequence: CASSYRGVHYEQYF. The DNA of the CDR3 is TGTGCCAGCAGTTATCGGGGGGTGCACTACGAGCAGTACTTC.

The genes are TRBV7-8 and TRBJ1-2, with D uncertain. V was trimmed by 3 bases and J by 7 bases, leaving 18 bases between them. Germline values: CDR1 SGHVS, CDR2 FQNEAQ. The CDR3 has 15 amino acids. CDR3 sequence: CASSFWGGRESGYTF. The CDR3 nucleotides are TGTGCCAGCAGCTTTTGGGGAGGGAGAGAGAGTGGCTACACCTTC.

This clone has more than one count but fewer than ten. The CDR3 sequence is CASSGRNQPQHF. The CDR3 nucleotides are TGTGCCAGCAGTGGGAGAAATCAGCCCCAGCATTTT. The chain has TRBV7-9 and TRBJ1-5, with unresolved D. Germline V gene lookup returns CDR1 SEHNR and CDR2 FQNEAQ (reference sequence). The germline V and J ends were trimmed by 6 bases and 4 bases, with 7 bases remaining between them. This CDR3 has 12 amino acids.

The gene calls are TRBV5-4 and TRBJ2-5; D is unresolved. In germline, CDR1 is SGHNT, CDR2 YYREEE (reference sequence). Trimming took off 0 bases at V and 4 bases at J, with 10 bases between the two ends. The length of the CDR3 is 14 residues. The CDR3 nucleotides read TGTGCCAGCAGCTTGGATCCAGGTGTAGAGACCCAGTACTTC. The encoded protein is CASSLDPGVETQYF.

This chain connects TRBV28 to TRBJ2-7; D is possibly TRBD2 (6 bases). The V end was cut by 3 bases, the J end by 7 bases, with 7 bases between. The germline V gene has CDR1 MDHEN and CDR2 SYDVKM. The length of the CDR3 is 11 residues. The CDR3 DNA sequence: TGTGCCAGCAGTTTGGAGGGGGAGCAGTACTTC. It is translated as CASSLEGEQYF.

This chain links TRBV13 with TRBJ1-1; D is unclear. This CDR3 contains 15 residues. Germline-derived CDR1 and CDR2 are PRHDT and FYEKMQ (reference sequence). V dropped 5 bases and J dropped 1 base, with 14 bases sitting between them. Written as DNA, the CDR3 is TGTGCCAGCAGCCCTCGTATAGCCTCGAACACTGAAGCTTTCTTT. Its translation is CASSPRIASNTEAFF. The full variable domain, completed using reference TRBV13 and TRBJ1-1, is AAGVIQSPRHLIKEKRETATLKCYPIPRHDTVYWYQQGPGQDPQFLISFYEKMQSDKGSIPDRFSAQQFSDYHSELNMSSLELGDSALYFCASSPRIASNTEAFFGQGTRLTVV.

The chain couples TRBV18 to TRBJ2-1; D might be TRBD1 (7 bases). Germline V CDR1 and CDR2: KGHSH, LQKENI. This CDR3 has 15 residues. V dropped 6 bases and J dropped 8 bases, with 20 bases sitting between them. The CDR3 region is CASSPRGDRVDEQFF. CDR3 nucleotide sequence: TGTGCCAGCTCCCCGCGGGGAGACAGGGTGGATGAGCAGTTCTTC.

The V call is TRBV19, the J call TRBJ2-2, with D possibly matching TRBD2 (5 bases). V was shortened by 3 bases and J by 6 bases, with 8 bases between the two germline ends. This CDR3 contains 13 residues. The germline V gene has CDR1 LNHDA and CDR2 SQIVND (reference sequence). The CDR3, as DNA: TGTGCCAGTAGTATTTGGACTGCCGGGGAGCTGTTTTTT. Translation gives CASSIWTAGELFF.

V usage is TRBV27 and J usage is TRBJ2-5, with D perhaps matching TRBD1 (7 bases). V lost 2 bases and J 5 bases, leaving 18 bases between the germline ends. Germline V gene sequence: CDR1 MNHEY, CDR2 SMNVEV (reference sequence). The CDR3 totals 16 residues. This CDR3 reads CASSLGGGLGRETQYF. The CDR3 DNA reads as TGTGCCAGCAGTTTAGGAGGGGGCTTAGGACGGGAGACCCAGTACTTC.

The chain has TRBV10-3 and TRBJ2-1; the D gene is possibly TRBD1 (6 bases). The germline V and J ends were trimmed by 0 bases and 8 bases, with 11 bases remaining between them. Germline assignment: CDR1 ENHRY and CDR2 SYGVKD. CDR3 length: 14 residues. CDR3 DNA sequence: TGTGCCATCAGTGAGTCCTACAGGGTCCATGAGCAGTTCTTC. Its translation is CAISESYRVHEQFF.

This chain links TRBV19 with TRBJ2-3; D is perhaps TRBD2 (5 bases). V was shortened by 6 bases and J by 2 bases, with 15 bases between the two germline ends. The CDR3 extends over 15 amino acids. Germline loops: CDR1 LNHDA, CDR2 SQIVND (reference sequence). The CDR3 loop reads CASRIGLGDTDTQYF. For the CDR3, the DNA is TGTGCCAGTAGGATCGGACTTGGTGACACAGATACGCAGTATTTT.

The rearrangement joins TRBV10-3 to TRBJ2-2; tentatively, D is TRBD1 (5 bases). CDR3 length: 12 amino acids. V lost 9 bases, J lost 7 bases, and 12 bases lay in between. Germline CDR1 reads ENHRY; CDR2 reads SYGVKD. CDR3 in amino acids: CAMVSGFGELFF. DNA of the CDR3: TGTGCCATGGTTTCAGGGTTCGGGGAGCTGTTTTTT.

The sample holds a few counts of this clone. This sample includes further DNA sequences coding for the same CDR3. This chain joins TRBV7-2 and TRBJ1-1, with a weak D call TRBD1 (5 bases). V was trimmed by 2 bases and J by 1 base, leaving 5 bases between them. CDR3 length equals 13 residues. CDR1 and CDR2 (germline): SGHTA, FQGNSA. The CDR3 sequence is CASSLRGNTEAFF. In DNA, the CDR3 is TGTGCCAGCAGCTTAAGGGGGAACACTGAAGCTTTCTTT.

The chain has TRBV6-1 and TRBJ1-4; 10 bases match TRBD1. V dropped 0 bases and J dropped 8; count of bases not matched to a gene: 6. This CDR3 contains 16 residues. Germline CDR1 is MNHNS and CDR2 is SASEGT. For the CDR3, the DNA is TGTGCCAGCAGTGAAGCGGGGGACAGGGGTTGGGAAAAACTGTTTTTT. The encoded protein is CASSEAGDRGWEKLFF.

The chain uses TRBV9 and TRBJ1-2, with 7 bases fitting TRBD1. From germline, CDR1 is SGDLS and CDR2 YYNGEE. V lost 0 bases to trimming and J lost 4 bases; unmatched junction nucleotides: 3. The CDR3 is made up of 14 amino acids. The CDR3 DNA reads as TGTGCCAGCAGCGTAGCGACAGGGAGCTATGGCTACACCTTC. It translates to CASSVATGSYGYTF.

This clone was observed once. The CDR3 coding sequence is TGTGCCAGCAGCGTAGAAGCGGGAGGGCCCGATACGCAGTATTTT. Amino acid sequence: CASSVEAGGPDTQYF. The V gene is TRBV9, the J gene TRBJ2-3, with TRBD2 identical over 10 bases. CDR1 SGDLS and CDR2 YYNGEE come from the germline V gene. The trim removed 0 bases at V and 6 bases at J, leaving 4 bases unmatched. The CDR3 has 15 residues.